A single sample gave rise to the 20 T cell receptor beta chains below, sequenced in a study of tumor and adjacent non-tumor tissue in lung cancer. The library came from three nested PCR rounds adapted from ARM-PCR protocols. In TCRdb, the multiplex PCR reads were re-called with MiXCR into one record per CDR3 protein. The sample shows around 79,000 distinct CDR3 sequences, 72% of them seen only once. This sample's RNA came from whole unsorted tissue. Sequences were obtained from lung tumor tissue. The source of these receptors is a woman in her thirties or forties with non-small cell lung cancer.

As to this clonotype: This clone may be a read error of a much larger clone one base away. The chain recombines TRBV5-1 with TRBJ2-6, with D possibly being TRBD1 (5 bases). V was clipped by 0 bases and J by 0 bases, with 10 bases between them. The CDR3 is made up of 17 amino acids. Germline CDR1 is SGHRS and CDR2 is YFSETQ. The DNA of the CDR3 is TGCGCCAGCAGCTTGGGGGGCAGACTCTCTGGGGCCAACGTCCTGACTTTC. As protein: CASSLGGRLSGANVLTF.

Comments on this clonotype: The junction shows a germline mismatch at one end, possibly a read error. This chain joins TRBV7-8 and TRBJ1-5; no clear D gene. CDR3 length: 14 amino acids. Germline V gene sequence: CDR1 SGHVS, CDR2 FQNEAQ. CDR3 in amino acids: CASSLVAGNRPQHF. CDR3 coding DNA: TGTGCCAGCAGCTTAGTGGCAGGAAATCGGCCCCAGCATTTT.

Notes on this clonotype: Here the CDR3 omits its conserved ending phenylalanine or tryptophan, so a read error is the likely source. CDR3 sequence (DNA): TGTGCCAGCAGCTGGGGACAGGGAGATCGGGATGAGCAGTTCCTC. Translated: CASSWGQGDRDEQFL. The rearrangement links TRBV6-5 to TRBJ2-1; TRBD1 aligns across 9 bases. V gave up 6 bases and J gave up 8 bases; unmatched junction bases: 11. The germline CDR1 and CDR2 sequences are MNHEY and SVGAGI. The CDR3 covers 15 residues.

Details on this clonotype: One end of the junction fails to match germline, which may point to a read error. The chain links TRBV11-2 to TRBJ2-1; 9 positions agree with TRBD1. The CDR3 contains 15 residues. Germline CDR1 SGHAT, CDR2 FQNNGV. This CDR3 reads CASSFDGTGYIEQFF. The CDR3 nucleotides read TGTGCCAGCAGCTTCGATGGGACAGGGTACATTGAGCAGTTCTTC.

In the case of this clonotype: This sequence may be a read error, since a much larger clone differs from it by one base. This sequence joins TRBV14 and TRBJ1-6; TRBD1 might be the D (5 bases). CDR1 and CDR2 (germline): SGHDN, FVKESK. There are 14 residues in the CDR3. The CDR3 sequence: CAISQDWSGAPLHF. The CDR3 DNA reads as TGTGCCATCAGCCAAGATTGGTCCGGGGCCCCCCTCCACTTT.

The gene calls are TRBV2 and TRBJ1-5; TRBD1 matches at 7 bases. With 4 bases clipped from V and 0 bases from J, the junction kept 6 bases outside the gene matches. CDR1 and CDR2 from the germline V gene are SNHLY and FYNNEI. The CDR3 sequence is 16 residues long. The CDR3 DNA reads as TGTGCCAGCAGTGTCAGGGGGGGGGGTAGCAATCAGCCCCAGCATTTT. Its protein product is CASSVRGGGSNQPQHF.

A word on this clonotype: An end of the junction differs from the germline gene, which may be a read error. This sequence joins TRBV12-3 or TRBV12-4 and TRBJ1-1; no firm D call. The CDR3 consists of 14 residues. CDR3 sequence: CASSITSIAIEAFF. The CDR3 nucleotides read TGTGCCAGCAGTATCACCTCGATAGCGATTGAAGCTTTCTTC.

Notes on this clonotype: A much larger clone differs from this one at a single base, so this may be a read error. The chain has TRBV5-6 and TRBJ2-3, with D perhaps given as TRBD1 or TRBD2 (5 bases each). Germline V CDR1 and CDR2: SGHDT, YYEEEE. Deletions cut 2 bases from V and 2 bases from J, with 15 bases between. The CDR3 sequence is 16 residues long. CDR3 sequence (DNA): TGTGCCAGCAGCTTAGCGGTGATAGGGGACACAGATACGCAGTATTTT. Translation: CASSLAVIGDTDTQYF. The variable domain in full, completed from reference TRBV5-6 and TRBJ2-3, reads DAGVTQSPTHLIKTRGQQVTLRCSPKSGHDTVSWYQQALGQGPQFIFQYYEEEERQRGNFPDRFSGHQFPNYSSELNVNALLLGDSALYLCASSLAVIGDTDTQYFGPGTRLTVL.

As for this clonotype: A much larger clone is a single base away; this may be a read error. The rearrangement joins TRBV20-1 to TRBJ2-3; 12 bases agree with TRBD2. The V gene end was trimmed by 6 bases and the J gene end by 1 base; junction bases not matched to a gene: 17. This CDR3 is 19 amino acids long. The germline gives CDR1 DFQATT, CDR2 SNEGSKA (reference sequence). The CDR3 nucleotides are TGCAGTGCGGATAGCGGGACTAGCGGGTCCAAGACACGCACAGATACGCAGTATTTT. It encodes CSADSGTSGSKTRTDTQYF.

Notes on this clonotype: A read error may produce the germline difference seen at one junction end. The chain has TRBV6-5 and TRBJ2-7; D not resolved. Germline V gene lookup returns CDR1 MNHEY and CDR2 SVGAGI. The CDR3 is 15 amino acids. The CDR3 nucleotides are TGTGCTAGCAGTTACACCCCCGTGCCCCTATACGAGCAGTACTTC. Its protein product is CASSYTPVPLYEQYF.

V gene TRBV11-2 combines with J gene TRBJ2-5, with a weak D call TRBD2 (5 bases). There are 15 residues in the CDR3. CDR1 is SGHAT and CDR2 is FQNNGV in the germline V gene. V dropped 10 bases and J dropped 5 bases, with 23 bases sitting between them. The CDR3 nucleotides are TGTGCCATCAACCTAACCACCGGGGTAGGGGAGACCCAGTACTTC. Its protein is CAINLTTGVGETQYF. Filled out from reference TRBV11-2 and TRBJ2-5, the complete variable domain reads EAGVAQSPRYKIIEKRQSVAFWCNPISGHATLYWYQQILGQGPKLLIQFQNNGVVDDSQLPKDRFSAERLKGVDSTLKIQPAKLEDSAVYLCAINLTTGVGETQYFGPGTRLLVL.

With regard to this clonotype: The junction departs from germline at one end; a sequencing error may be responsible. This chain links TRBV11-2 with TRBJ2-7; D may be TRBD1 (6 bases). CDR1 and CDR2 from the germline V gene are SGHAT and FQNNGV. The CDR3 length is 15 residues. The CDR3 is CASCLDPQGSYEQYF. CDR3 sequence (DNA): TGTGCCAGCTGCTTAGATCCCCAGGGGTCCTATGAGCAGTACTTC. Full variable domain (missing parts from reference TRBV11-2 and TRBJ2-7): EAGVAQSPRYKIIEKRQSVAFWCNPISGHATLYWYQQILGQGPKLLIQFQNNGVVDDSQLPKDRFSAERLKGVDSTLKIQPAKLEDSAVYLCASCLDPQGSYEQYFGPGTRLTVT.

The chain joins TRBV6-1 to TRBJ2-1, with a weak D call TRBD2 (6 bases). V was trimmed by 6 bases and J by 8 bases, leaving 20 bases between them. The CDR3 is 15 amino acids. Germline CDR1 and CDR2: MNHNS and SASEGT. The CDR3 sequence is CASSVTSRRDDEQFF. The CDR3 DNA follows: TGTGCCAGCAGCGTTACTAGCAGGAGAGACGATGAGCAGTTCTTC.

Regarding this clonotype: A read error may be the cause here, since a much bigger clone is one base away. V and J are TRBV5-1 and TRBJ1-2, with D unclear. Trimming pared 5 bases from V and 5 bases from J, leaving 13 bases between. Looked up from germline, CDR1 is SGHRS and CDR2 is YFSETQ. CDR3 length: 13 residues. CDR3 coding DNA: TGCGCCAGCAGTCGAGAACAGTTATATGGCTACACCTTC. This translates into CASSREQLYGYTF.

With regard to this clonotype: The missing conserved phenylalanine or tryptophan at the end of this CDR3 makes a read error likely. Because the CDR3's place on the DNA is in doubt, the DNA is left out and the CDR3 is given as listed by TCRdb. The chain carries TRBV11-1 and TRBJ2-1. The length of the CDR3 is 15 amino acids, counting both ends. Germline V gives CDR1 SGHAT, CDR2 FQDESV (reference sequence). Here the CDR3 reads CVSSLWVVGYNEEFL.

A remark on this clonotype: The conserved phenylalanine or tryptophan normally closing the CDR3 is absent here, so this likely arose from a read error. This rearrangement joins TRBV11-2 to TRBJ2-4, with TRBD2 matching over 7 bases. The length of the CDR3 is 16 residues. Germline CDR1 and CDR2: SGHAT and FQNNGV. Trimming took 9 bases from V and 0 from J; bases not matched to a gene: 11. The CDR3 here is CASSPGRELAKNIQYL. As DNA, the CDR3 is TGTGCCAGTAGCCCCGGGCGGGAGTTAGCCAAAAACATTCAGTACTTA.

As to this clonotype: This may stem from a read error, because a much larger clone lies one nucleotide away. A read error is likely, as this CDR3 ends without the conserved phenylalanine or tryptophan. The chain joins TRBV20-1 to TRBJ2-5, with D hard to call. Germline CDR1 and CDR2: DFQATT and SNEGSKA (reference sequence). Trimming stripped 1 base from V and 5 bases from J, with 8 bases between. The CDR3 sequence is 12 residues long. CDR3 DNA: TGCAGTGCTAGAGGCAGGAGTGAGACCCAGTACATC. Translated, it gives CSARGRSETQYI.

This chain joins TRBV6-5 and TRBJ1-5, with D unresolved. There are 14 residues in the CDR3. The ends were cut back, 5 bases at V and 7 bases at J, with 15 bases in the middle. Germline assignment: CDR1 MNHEY and CDR2 SVGAGI. The CDR3 nucleotides read TGTGCCAGCAGTCCTCGGGGTGGGGTCCAGCCCCAGCATTTT. Translated: CASSPRGGVQPQHF.

This clonotype occurred a few times. A read error may be the cause here, since a much bigger clone is one base away. The chain uses TRBV29-1 and TRBJ1-1; TRBD1 aligns across 7 bases. With V trimmed by 7 bases and J by 4 bases, 6 bases remained unmatched. The CDR3 sequence is 12 residues long. Germline-derived CDR1 and CDR2 are SQVTM and ANQGSEA. The CDR3 protein is CSGATGTTEAFF. The CDR3 DNA follows: TGCAGCGGGGCGACAGGGACCACTGAAGCTTTCTTT.

Points on this clonotype: At one boundary the junction diverges from the germline segment, which might be a read error. The chain combines TRBV6-5 with TRBJ2-6, with D possibly called TRBD1 or TRBD2 (5 bases each). The CDR3 spans 15 residues. Germline V gives CDR1 MNHEY, CDR2 SVGAGI. CDR3 residues: CPSKREGTWANVLTF. The DNA for the CDR3 is TGTCCCAGCAAACGCGAGGGGACCTGGGCCAACGTCCTGACTTTC.